These T cell receptor beta chains were read from a single sample in a study of siplizumab effects on memory and regulatory T cells. Clones were read by immunoSEQ multiplex PCR, and TCRdb kept only the in-frame ones, dropping some. This sample has some 80,000 clones, with approximately 95% found just once. The sequenced sample consisted of CD8+ T cells sorted from blood. The receptors were gathered from a human donor in good health. The CDR3 runs from the conserved cysteine through the conserved F or W. D genes are given only for firm matches.

d_call	j_call	v_call	cdr3_nt	cdr3_aa
.	TRBJ2-3	TRBV7-6	TGTGCCAGCAGCTTAGTTATGTTTTCCGATACGCAGTATTTT	CASSLVMFSDTQYF
TRBD2	TRBJ2-1	TRBV2	TGTGCCAGCAGCGGAGCGGGAGTAGAAAATGAGCAGTTCTTC	CASSGAGVENEQFF
TRBD2	TRBJ2-1	TRBV7-6	TGTGCCAGCAGCCCGCTGGGGGTTAGCGGGAGGGCCCCTCACTTCAATGAGCAGTTCTTC	CASSPLGVSGRAPHFNEQFF
TRBD2	TRBJ2-7	TRBV19	TGTGCCAGTAGTATTCGGGAGGGCTACGAGCAGTACTTC	CASSIREGYEQYF
TRBD1	TRBJ2-3	TRBV7-6	TGTGCCAGCAGCTTAAGGACAGGGTCAGATACGCAGTATTTT	CASSLRTGSDTQYF
TRBD1	TRBJ2-7	TRBV11-2	TGTGCCAGCAGCTCAAAGCAGGAACAGGGGTTGGGGGCCTACGAGCAGTACTTC	CASSSKQEQGLGAYEQYF
.	TRBJ2-3	TRBV27	TGTGCCAGCAGTTTGAAGTGGCCCGAGGAGTATACGCAGTATTTT	CASSLKWPEEYTQYF
.	TRBJ1-1	TRBV2	TGTGCCAGCAGTGATGATTGGCAGGCTGAAGCTTTCTTT	CASSDDWQAEAFF
.	TRBJ2-5	TRBV7-9	TGTGCCAGCAGCTCCGGACAGCAAGAGACCCAGTACTTC	CASSSGQQETQYF
TRBD1	TRBJ2-7	TRBV7-7	TGTGCTAGCAGCGACAGGGGTGGCGAGCAGTACTTC	CASSDRGGEQYF
.	TRBJ2-3	TRBV7-6	TGTGCCAGCAGCTTATTTCCGGCAGATACGCAGTATTTT	CASSLFPADTQYF
TRBD1	TRBJ2-7	TRBV5-1	TGCGCCAGCAGCTTATCCGGGACAGGGGACGACGAGCAGTACTTC	CASSLSGTGDDEQYF
.	TRBJ2-7	TRBV4-1	TGCGCCAGCAGCCTCCGGGACACAGACTACGAGCAGTACTTC	CASSLRDTDYEQYF
.	TRBJ2-7	TRBV6-5	TGTGCCAGCAGTTACTCAAGAGGCTCCTACGAGCAGTACTTC	CASSYSRGSYEQYF